Following are 30 T cell receptor beta chains from one sample sequenced in a study of T cell repertoires in cytomegalovirus infection. TCRdb analysed the reads with MiXCR anew, one entry per CDR3 protein. The sample has just under 300,000 distinct CDR3 sequences; about 8.8% are singletons. The sample taken for sequencing was PBMCs. Every receptor here comes from a human donor in good health (CMV status not recorded). Some clones in this sample may be carry-over from other donors' samples.

This clonotype was counted ten times or more. The chain combines TRBV14 with TRBJ2-7, with TRBD2 as a possible D gene (6 bases). The germline gives CDR1 SGHDN, CDR2 FVKESK. V was trimmed by 1 base and J by 6 bases, leaving 10 bases between them. This CDR3 region has 13 residues. The CDR3 DNA reads TGTGCCAGCAGCCAAGTGGCGGGAATCGAGCAGTACGTC. Encoded protein: CASSQVAGIEQYV.

In this sample, this clonotype turned up many times. The V and J genes are TRBV19 and TRBJ1-1; weak D call: TRBD1 (6 bases). Germline-derived CDR1 and CDR2 are LNHDA and SQIVND (reference sequence). V lost 3 bases to trimming and J lost 5 bases, with 25 bases between them. The CDR3 runs to 18 residues. This chain's CDR3 is CASSIGGRGRYRGTEAFF. CDR3 in DNA: TGTGCCAGTAGTATCGGCGGCAGGGGAAGGTATCGGGGAACTGAAGCTTTCTTT. Complete variable domain (other parts from reference TRBV19 and TRBJ1-1): DGGITQSPKYLFRKEGQNVTLSCEQNLNHDAMYWYRQDPGQGLRLIYYSQIVNDFQKGDIAEGYSVSREKKESFPLTVTSAQKNPTAFYLCASSIGGRGRYRGTEAFFGQGTRLTVV.

The chain has TRBV11-2 and TRBJ2-2; TRBD2 aligns across 8 bases. V shed 5 bases and J 6 bases; nucleotides not matched to a gene: 14. Per germline, CDR1 SGHAT and CDR2 FQNNGV. This CDR3 region has 17 residues. The CDR3 DNA follows: TGTGCCAGCAGCCCCATCTCGGGGGGGCCTTTGCCCGGGGAGCTGTTTTTT. Translated: CASSPISGGPLPGELFF.

The sample holds many counts of this clonotype. This chain connects TRBV7-8 to TRBJ1-1; 7 bases agree with TRBD1. V lost 1 base and J lost 11; bases outside the gene matches: 7. There are 13 residues in the CDR3. The V gene's germline CDR1 is SGHVS and CDR2 FQNEAQ. CDR3 nucleotide sequence: TGTGCCAGCAGCTTAGGGGAGGGGGCAGGGGCTTTCTTT. It is translated as CASSLGEGAGAFF.

This clonotype has a count of ten or more. The chain joins TRBV25-1 to TRBJ2-2; D is possibly TRBD1 (6 bases). V lost 5 bases and J lost 0, with 13 bases in between. Germline V gene sequence: CDR1 MGHDK, CDR2 SYGVNS. This CDR3 has 16 amino acids. This CDR3 is CASSFAGAPNTGELFF. CDR3 DNA sequence: TGTGCCAGCAGTTTCGCAGGGGCGCCGAACACCGGGGAGCTGTTTTTT.

In the case of this clonotype: Being one base from a much bigger clone, this may be a read error. This chain uses TRBV4-1 with TRBJ2-5; TRBD1 aligns across 8 bases. This CDR3 has 16 amino acids. Germline CDR1 MGHRA, CDR2 YSYEKL. The CDR3 is CASSQDGQGKRETQYF. The CDR3 DNA reads TGTGCCAGCAGCCAGGATGGACAGGGAAAAAGGGAGACCCAGTACTTC.

The table lists this clonotype with many counts. This chain connects TRBV7-2 to TRBJ1-1, with TRBD1 matching over 7 bases. With 4 bases clipped from V and 1 base from J, the junction kept 6 bases outside the gene matches. This CDR3 has 15 residues. The germline V gene encodes CDR1 SGHTA and CDR2 FQGNSA. The CDR3 reads CASSSTGVANTEAFF. CDR3 bases: TGTGCCAGCAGCTCCACAGGGGTTGCGAACACTGAAGCTTTCTTT.

This clonotype was observed at least ten times. V gene TRBV7-2 combines with J gene TRBJ2-6; D perhaps matches TRBD2 (5 bases). The V and J ends lost 5 bases and 2 bases respectively, with 16 bases between them. Germline assignment: CDR1 SGHTA and CDR2 FQGNSA. CDR3 length equals 17 residues. For the CDR3, the DNA is TGTGCCAGCAGCCCCCAGGCTGGGAGTCCTGGGGCCAACGTCCTGACTTTC. It codes for CASSPQAGSPGANVLTF.

This clonotype came up many times. CDR3 sequence (DNA): TGTGCCATAACAGGGGGCGAAGGCACCGGGGAGCTGTTTTTT. It yields the protein CAITGGEGTGELFF. The gene calls are TRBV10-3 and TRBJ2-2; the match to TRBD1 covers 9 bases. This CDR3 has 14 amino acids. The ends lost 9 bases at V and 4 bases at J; junction bases unmatched: 6. Germline V gives CDR1 ENHRY, CDR2 SYGVKD.

This clonotype was observed at least ten times. V and J are TRBV12-3 or TRBV12-4 and TRBJ2-5, with D possibly being TRBD1 or TRBD2 (6 bases each). Trimming left V 1 base short and J 5 bases short, with 17 bases between. The CDR3 loop spans 16 amino acids. The CDR3 is CASSLGSGAPMETQYF. The CDR3 DNA is TGTGCCAGCAGTTTAGGGTCGGGGGCCCCGATGGAGACCCAGTACTTC.

This clonotype came up a few times. DNA for the CDR3: TGCAGTGCGGGGACCAGTGCTAGCACAGATACGCAGTATTTT. Translating gives CSAGTSASTDTQYF. The chain recombines TRBV20-1 with TRBJ2-3, with D perhaps matching TRBD1 or TRBD2 (5 bases each). Trimming removed 6 bases at V and 0 bases at J, with 13 bases between. Germline assignment: CDR1 DFQATT and CDR2 SNEGSKA (reference sequence). The CDR3 runs 14 residues.

This chain connects TRBV20-1 to TRBJ2-3; 11 bases align to TRBD2. The CDR3 has 15 residues. Germline CDR1 DFQATT, CDR2 SNEGSKA (reference sequence). V lost 0 bases, J lost 3 bases, and 2 bases stayed unmatched. The CDR3 nucleotides are TGCAGTGCTAGAGAGGGACTAGCGGCGACAGATACGCAGTATTTT. Encoded protein: CSAREGLAATDTQYF.

This clonotype was detected a few times. The chain carries TRBV11-2 and TRBJ2-1; D possibly matches TRBD1 or TRBD2 (6 bases each). Per germline, CDR1 SGHAT and CDR2 FQNNGV. Between the trimmed V and J ends, which lost 1 base and 0 bases, there was a span of 10 bases. The CDR3 sequence is 16 residues long. For the CDR3, the DNA is TGTGCCAGCAGCTTAGCGGGGGCTTCCTCCTACAATGAGCAGTTCTTC. It codes for CASSLAGASSYNEQFF.

At least ten counts were recorded for this clonotype. The chain couples TRBV7-2 to TRBJ2-2, with D possibly TRBD1 on 5 matching bases. The V end was cut by 7 bases, the J end by 3 bases, with 12 bases between. The CDR3 is 14 residues long. CDR1 is SGHTA, CDR2 FQGNSA, per germline. The CDR3 coding sequence is TGTGCCAGCAACACAGGTGGCTACACCGGGGAGCTGTTTTTT. Its translation is CASNTGGYTGELFF.

In its sample, this clonotype was seen many times. The junction differs from germline at one of its ends, possibly a read error. The chain is built from TRBV20-1 and TRBJ2-7; tentatively, D is TRBD1 (5 bases). Germline-derived CDR1 and CDR2 are DFQATT and SNEGSKA (reference sequence). The CDR3 loop spans 12 amino acids. CDR3 amino acids: CSARDHRQGEDF. As DNA, the CDR3 is TGCAGTGCTAGAGATCACCGGCAGGGTGAGGACTTC.

This clonotype was found many times. This chain joins TRBV7-9 and TRBJ1-2, with D maybe TRBD1 (5 bases). Trimming took 6 bases from V and 2 from J, leaving 10 bases between them. The germline CDR1 and CDR2 sequences are SEHNR and FQNEAQ (reference sequence). The CDR3 sequence is 13 residues long. The CDR3 nucleotides are TGTGCCAGCAGTCGACAGAAGAACTATGGCTACACCTTC. It codes for CASSRQKNYGYTF.

In its sample, this clonotype was seen many times. This sequence joins TRBV7-2 and TRBJ2-5; D is tentatively TRBD1 or TRBD2 (5 bases each). Trimming stripped 5 bases from V and 4 bases from J, with 17 bases between. Germline assignment: CDR1 SGHTA and CDR2 FQGNSA. This CDR3 region has 15 residues. CDR3 sequence: CASSPGLGRRETQYF. The CDR3, as DNA: TGTGCCAGCAGCCCCGGACTGGGGCGACGAGAGACCCAGTACTTC.

There are many counts of this clonotype. The genes are TRBV20-1 and TRBJ1-1, with D perhaps matching TRBD1 (5 bases). This CDR3 has 14 residues. Germline-derived CDR1 and CDR2 are DFQATT and SNEGSKA (reference sequence). Between the trimmed V and J ends, which lost 0 bases and 2 bases, there was a span of 10 bases. In DNA, the CDR3 is TGCAGTGCTAGAGACACAGGACACAACACTGAAGCTTTCTTT. Amino acids: CSARDTGHNTEAFF.

In this sample, this clonotype turned up many times. This chain joins TRBV5-8 and TRBJ2-2; no definite D call. Trimming pared 0 bases from V and 4 bases from J, leaving 10 bases between. The CDR3 sequence is 15 residues long. In germline, CDR1 is SGHTS, CDR2 YDEGEE. CDR3: CASSLAPTGTGELFF. Here the CDR3 DNA reads TGTGCCAGCAGCTTGGCCCCTACGGGCACCGGGGAGCTGTTTTTT.

This clonotype was seen ten or more times. The V call is TRBV4-3, the J call TRBJ2-5; 8 bases are shared with TRBD2. V was pared by 4 bases and J by 0 bases, with 10 bases of the junction left unmatched. CDR1 is LGHNA and CDR2 is YSLEER in the germline V gene. CDR3 length: 17 residues. CDR3 in DNA: TGCGCCAGCAGCCTCTCCGTAGCGGGGTTGTACCAAGAGACCCAGTACTTC. This gives the protein CASSLSVAGLYQETQYF.

The sample holds a few counts of this clonotype. V and J are TRBV2 and TRBJ2-2; tentatively, D is TRBD1 (6 bases). V lost 5 bases to trimming and J lost 2 bases, with 12 bases between them. The CDR3 runs 15 residues. Germline CDR1 and CDR2: SNHLY and FYNNEI. The CDR3 DNA reads as TGTGCCAGCAGTACCAGGGGCCCCAACACCGGGGAGCTGTTTTTT. This gives the protein CASSTRGPNTGELFF.

This clonotype was counted at least ten times. V gene TRBV11-2 combines with J gene TRBJ2-2; 8 bases agree with TRBD1. Per the germline V gene, CDR1 is SGHAT and CDR2 is FQNNGV. The CDR3 loop spans 14 amino acids. The V segment lost 4 bases and the J segment 7 bases; nucleotides outside the gene matches: 5. CDR3 bases: TGTGCCAGCAGCTCCGGACAGGGCGGCGGGGAGCTGTTTTTT. Encoded protein: CASSSGQGGGELFF. Full variable domain (remainder filled in from reference TRBV11-2 and TRBJ2-2): EAGVAQSPRYKIIEKRQSVAFWCNPISGHATLYWYQQILGQGPKLLIQFQNNGVVDDSQLPKDRFSAERLKGVDSTLKIQPAKLEDSAVYLCASSSGQGGGELFFGEGSRLTVL.

This clonotype was seen ten or more times. The chain employs TRBV14 and TRBJ2-3; D tentatively fits TRBD1 or TRBD2 (6 bases each). Germline CDR1 and CDR2: SGHDN and FVKESK. Trimming pared 2 bases from V and 1 base from J, leaving 16 bases between. The CDR3 runs 17 residues. The CDR3, as DNA: TGTGCCAGCAGCCAACCCCGGGGGCTTGGGGGCACAGATACGCAGTATTTT. Protein: CASSQPRGLGGTDTQYF. The full variable domain, in which reference TRBV14 and TRBJ2-3 provide the parts outside the CDR3, is EAGVTQFPSHSVIEKGQTVTLRCDPISGHDNLYWYRRVMGKEIKFLLHFVKESKQDESGMPNNRFLAERTGGTYSTLKVQPAELEDSGVYFCASSQPRGLGGTDTQYFGPGTRLTVL.

V is TRBV20-1 and J is TRBJ2-2; 7 nucleotides match TRBD2. From germline, CDR1 is DFQATT and CDR2 SNEGSKA (reference sequence). V trimming: 6 bases; J trimming: 0 bases; junction bases outside the gene matches: 16. This CDR3 contains 18 residues. CDR3 sequence reads: CSARGGGGDSPNTGELFF. Written as DNA, the CDR3 is TGCAGTGCCCGGGGTGGGGGGGGGGACTCGCCGAACACCGGGGAGCTGTTTTTT.

In this sample, this clonotype turned up many times. V is TRBV7-3 and J is TRBJ2-5, with D tentatively TRBD2 (6 bases). The length of the CDR3 is 15 residues. The V end was cut by 1 base, the J end by 4 bases, with 13 bases between. Germline CDR1 SGHTA, CDR2 FQGTGA. The CDR3 loop reads CASSLMGGERETQYF. As DNA, the CDR3 is TGTGCCAGCAGCTTAATGGGCGGGGAACGAGAGACCCAGTACTTC.

This clonotype was detected ten times or more. The chain couples TRBV29-1 to TRBJ1-2, with D unresolved. This CDR3 has 12 residues. Germline V CDR1 and CDR2: SQVTM, ANQGSEA. V was shortened by 6 bases and J by 2 bases, with 10 bases between the two germline ends. This CDR3 is CSVSDMNYGYTF. The DNA of the CDR3 is TGCAGCGTGAGTGACATGAACTATGGCTACACCTTC.

This clonotype has ten or more counts. The V gene is TRBV5-1, the J gene TRBJ2-3, with D perhaps TRBD1 or TRBD2 (5 bases each). Trimming took 4 bases from V and 0 from J, leaving 12 bases between them. The CDR3 extends over 15 amino acids. Germline V CDR1 and CDR2: SGHRS, YFSETQ. CDR3 sequence reads: CASSPRDPSTDTQYF. CDR3 coding DNA: TGCGCCAGCAGCCCCCGGGACCCTAGCACAGATACGCAGTATTTT.

This chain links TRBV28 with TRBJ1-1, with 9 nucleotides matching TRBD1. With V trimmed by 3 bases and J by 6 bases, 8 bases remained unmatched. In germline, CDR1 is MDHEN, CDR2 SYDVKM. The CDR3 extends over 15 amino acids. The CDR3 region is CASSFLTGGFAEAFF. In nucleotides, the CDR3 is TGTGCCAGCAGTTTTTTGACAGGGGGGTTCGCTGAAGCTTTCTTT.

In this sample, this clonotype turned up many times. The gene calls are TRBV28 and TRBJ2-2; D is ambiguous. The CDR3 is 13 amino acids. Germline V gene sequence: CDR1 MDHEN, CDR2 SYDVKM. V was shortened by 7 bases and J by 2 bases, with 8 bases between the two germline ends. Here the CDR3 reads CASTSPNTGELFF. As DNA, the CDR3 is TGTGCCAGCACGTCCCCAAACACCGGGGAGCTGTTTTTT.

This clonotype occurred a few times. V gene TRBV20-1 combines with J gene TRBJ1-5; D uncertain. The CDR3 totals 13 residues. Germline loops: CDR1 DFQATT, CDR2 SNEGSKA (reference sequence). V was clipped by 2 bases and J by 0 bases, with 5 bases between them. CDR3 region: CSARQISNQPQHF. The DNA for the CDR3 is TGCAGTGCTAGACAGATTAGCAATCAGCCCCAGCATTTT.